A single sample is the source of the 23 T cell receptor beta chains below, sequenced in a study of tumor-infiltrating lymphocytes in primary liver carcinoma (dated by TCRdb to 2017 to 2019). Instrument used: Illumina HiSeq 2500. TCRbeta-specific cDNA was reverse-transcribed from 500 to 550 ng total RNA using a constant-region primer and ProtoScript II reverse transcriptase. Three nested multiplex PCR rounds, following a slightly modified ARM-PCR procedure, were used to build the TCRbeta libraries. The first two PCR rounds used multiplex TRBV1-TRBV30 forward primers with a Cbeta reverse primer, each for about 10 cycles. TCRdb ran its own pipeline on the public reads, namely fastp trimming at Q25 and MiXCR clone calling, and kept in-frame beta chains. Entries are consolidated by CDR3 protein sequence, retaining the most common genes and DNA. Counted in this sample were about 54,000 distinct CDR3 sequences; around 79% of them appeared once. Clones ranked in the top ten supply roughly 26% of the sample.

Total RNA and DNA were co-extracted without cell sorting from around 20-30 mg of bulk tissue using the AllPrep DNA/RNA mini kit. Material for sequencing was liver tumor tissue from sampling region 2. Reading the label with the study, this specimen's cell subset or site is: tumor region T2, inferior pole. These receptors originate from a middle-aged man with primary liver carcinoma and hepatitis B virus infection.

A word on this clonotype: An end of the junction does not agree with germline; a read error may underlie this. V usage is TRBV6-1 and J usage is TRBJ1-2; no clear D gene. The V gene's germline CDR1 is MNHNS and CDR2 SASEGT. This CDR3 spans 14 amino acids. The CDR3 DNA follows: TGTGCCAGCAGTGTGAGGCAAGCTATCTATGGGTACACCTTC. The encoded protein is CASSVRQAIYGYTF.

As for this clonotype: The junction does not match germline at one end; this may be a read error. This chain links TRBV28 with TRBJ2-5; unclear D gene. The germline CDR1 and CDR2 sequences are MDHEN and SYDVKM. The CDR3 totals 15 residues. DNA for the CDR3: TGTGCCAGCAATATACTCCGGCCCCTCCAAGAGACCCAGTACTTT. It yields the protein CASNILRPLQETQYF. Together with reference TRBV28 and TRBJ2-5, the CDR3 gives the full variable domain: DVKVTQSSRYLVKRTGEKVFLECVQDMDHENMFWYRQDPGLGLRLIYFSYDVKMKEKGDIPEGYSVSREKKERFSLILESASTNQTSMYLCASNILRPLQETQYFGPGTRLLVL.

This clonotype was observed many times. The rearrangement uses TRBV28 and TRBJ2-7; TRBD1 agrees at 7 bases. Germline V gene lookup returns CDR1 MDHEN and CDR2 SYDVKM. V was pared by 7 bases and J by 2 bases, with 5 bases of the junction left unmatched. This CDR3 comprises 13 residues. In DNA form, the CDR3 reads TGTGCCAGCAAGCTAACAGGGGCCTACGAGCAGTACTTC. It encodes CASKLTGAYEQYF. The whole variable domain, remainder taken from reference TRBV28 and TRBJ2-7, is DVKVTQSSRYLVKRTGEKVFLECVQDMDHENMFWYRQDPGLGLRLIYFSYDVKMKEKGDIPEGYSVSREKKERFSLILESASTNQTSMYLCASKLTGAYEQYFGPGTRLTVT.

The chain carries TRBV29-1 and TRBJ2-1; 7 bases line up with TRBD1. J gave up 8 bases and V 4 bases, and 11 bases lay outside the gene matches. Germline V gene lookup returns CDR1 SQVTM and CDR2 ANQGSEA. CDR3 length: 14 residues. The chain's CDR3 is CSVVRQGPFDEQFF. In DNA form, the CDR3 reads TGCAGCGTTGTTAGACAGGGACCATTCGATGAGCAGTTCTTC.

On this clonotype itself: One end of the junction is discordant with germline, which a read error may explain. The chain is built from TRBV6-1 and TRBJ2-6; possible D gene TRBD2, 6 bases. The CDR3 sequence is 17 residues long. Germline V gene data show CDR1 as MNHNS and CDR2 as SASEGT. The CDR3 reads CTSYPGGRGSGSNVLTF. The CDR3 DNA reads TGTACCTCATATCCCGGGGGAAGGGGCTCTGGGTCCAACGTCCTGACTTTC.

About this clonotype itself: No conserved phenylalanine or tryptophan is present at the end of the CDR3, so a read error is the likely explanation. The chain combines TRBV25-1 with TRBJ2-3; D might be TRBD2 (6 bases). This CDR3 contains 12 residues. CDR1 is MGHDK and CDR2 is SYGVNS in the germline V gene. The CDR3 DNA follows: TGTGTCAGCGCTGGAGGGCGGAATAAGCAGTATTTG. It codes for CVSAGGRNKQYL.

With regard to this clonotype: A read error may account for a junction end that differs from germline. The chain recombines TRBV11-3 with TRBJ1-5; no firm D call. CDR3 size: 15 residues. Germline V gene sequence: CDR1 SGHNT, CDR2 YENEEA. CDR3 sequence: CASSFHTASNQSQDF. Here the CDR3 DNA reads TGTGCCAGCAGCTTCCATACCGCCAGCAATCAGTCCCAGGATTTT.

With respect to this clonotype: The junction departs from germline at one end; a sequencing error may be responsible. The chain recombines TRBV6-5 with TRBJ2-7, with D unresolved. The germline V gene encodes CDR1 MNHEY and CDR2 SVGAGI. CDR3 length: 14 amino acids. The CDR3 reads CASSCSTVRYEQYF. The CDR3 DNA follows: TGCGCCAGCAGCTGCTCGACGGTTCGCTACGAGCAGTACTTC.

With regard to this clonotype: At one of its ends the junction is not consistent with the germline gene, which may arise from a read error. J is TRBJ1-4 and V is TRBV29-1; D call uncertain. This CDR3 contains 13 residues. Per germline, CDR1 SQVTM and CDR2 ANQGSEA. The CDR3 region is CCVEKYSNEKLFF. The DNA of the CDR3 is TGCTGCGTCGAGAAGTACAGTAACGAAAAACTGTTTTTT.

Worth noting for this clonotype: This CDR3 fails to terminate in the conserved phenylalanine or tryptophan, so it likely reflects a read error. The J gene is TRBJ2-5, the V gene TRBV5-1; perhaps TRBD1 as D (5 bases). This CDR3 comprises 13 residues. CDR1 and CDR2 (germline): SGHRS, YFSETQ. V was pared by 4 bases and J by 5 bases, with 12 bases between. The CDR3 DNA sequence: TGCGCCAGCAGCCAAGGGGTTGAGGAGACCCAGTACTCC. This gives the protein CASSQGVEETQYS.

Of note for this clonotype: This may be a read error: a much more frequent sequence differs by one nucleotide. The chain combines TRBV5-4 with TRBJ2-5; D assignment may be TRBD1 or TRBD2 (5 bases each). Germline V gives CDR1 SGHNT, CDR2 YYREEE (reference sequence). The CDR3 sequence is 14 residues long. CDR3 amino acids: CTSRSWGSEETQYF. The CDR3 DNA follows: TGTACCAGCAGGTCGTGGGGGAGTGAAGAGACCCAGTACTTC.

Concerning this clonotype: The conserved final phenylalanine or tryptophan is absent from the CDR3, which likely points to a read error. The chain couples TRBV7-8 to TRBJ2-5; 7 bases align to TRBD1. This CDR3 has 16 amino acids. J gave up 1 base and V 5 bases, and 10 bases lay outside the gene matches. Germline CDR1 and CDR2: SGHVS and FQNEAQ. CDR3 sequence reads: CASSPRRAGGQETQYL. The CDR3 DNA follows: TGTGCCAGCAGCCCCCGGAGAGCAGGGGGCCAAGAGACCCAGTACTTA.

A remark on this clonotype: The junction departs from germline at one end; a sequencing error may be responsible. CDR3 sequence (DNA): TGTGTCAGCAGCCTAAAAGGGGGACTGACGAATCAGCCCCAGCATTTT. It specifies CVSSLKGGLTNQPQHF. The chain carries TRBV11-2 and TRBJ1-5; D possibly corresponds to TRBD1 (6 bases). Per the germline V gene, CDR1 is SGHAT and CDR2 is FQNNGV. CDR3 length equals 16 residues.

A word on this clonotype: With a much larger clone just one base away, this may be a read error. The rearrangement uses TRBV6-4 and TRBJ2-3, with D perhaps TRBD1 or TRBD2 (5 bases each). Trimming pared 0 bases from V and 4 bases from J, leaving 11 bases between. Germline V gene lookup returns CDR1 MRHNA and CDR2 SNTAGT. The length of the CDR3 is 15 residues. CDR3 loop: CASSDSGTLPDTQYF. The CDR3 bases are TGTGCCAGCAGTGACTCGGGGACCCTGCCAGATACGCAGTATTTT.

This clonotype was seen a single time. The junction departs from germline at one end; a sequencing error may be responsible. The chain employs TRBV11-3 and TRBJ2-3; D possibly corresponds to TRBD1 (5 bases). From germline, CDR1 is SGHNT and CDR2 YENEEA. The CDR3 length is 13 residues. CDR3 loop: CANSQGEADTQYF. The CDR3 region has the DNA TGTGCCAACAGCCAGGGTGAGGCAGATACGCAGTATTTT.

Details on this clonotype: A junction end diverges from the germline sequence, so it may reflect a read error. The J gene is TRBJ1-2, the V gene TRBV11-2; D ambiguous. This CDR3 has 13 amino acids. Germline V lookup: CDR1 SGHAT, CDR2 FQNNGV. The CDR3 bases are TGCGCCAGCAGCTCCCTTTGGGCCCGTGGCTACACCTTC. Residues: CASSSLWARGYTF.

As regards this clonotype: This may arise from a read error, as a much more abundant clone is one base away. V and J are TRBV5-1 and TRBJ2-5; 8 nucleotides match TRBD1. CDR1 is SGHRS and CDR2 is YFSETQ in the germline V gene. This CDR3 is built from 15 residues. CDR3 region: CASSLQGAQVEIQYF. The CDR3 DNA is TGCGCCAGCAGCTTGCAGGGGGCCCAAGTGGAGATCCAGTACTTC.

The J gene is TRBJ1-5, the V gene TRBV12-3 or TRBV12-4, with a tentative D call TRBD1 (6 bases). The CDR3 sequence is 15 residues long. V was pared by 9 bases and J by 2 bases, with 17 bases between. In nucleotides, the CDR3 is TGTGCCAGGAGTAAACAGGGCACGGGCAATCAGCCCCAGCATTTT. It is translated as CARSKQGTGNQPQHF.

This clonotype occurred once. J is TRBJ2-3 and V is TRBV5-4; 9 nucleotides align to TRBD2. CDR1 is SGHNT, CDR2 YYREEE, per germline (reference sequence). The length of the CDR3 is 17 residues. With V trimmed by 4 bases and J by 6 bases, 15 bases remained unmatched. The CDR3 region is CASSGDEGLARADTQYF. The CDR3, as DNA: TGTGCCAGCAGCGGGGACGAAGGACTAGCGAGAGCGGATACGCAGTATTTT.

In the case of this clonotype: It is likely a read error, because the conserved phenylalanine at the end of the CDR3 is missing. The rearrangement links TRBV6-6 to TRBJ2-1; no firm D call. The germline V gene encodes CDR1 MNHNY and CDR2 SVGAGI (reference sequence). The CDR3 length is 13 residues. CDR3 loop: CASSRTEYNGQFL. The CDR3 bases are TGTGCCAGCAGCCGGACGGAGTACAATGGGCAGTTCCTC.

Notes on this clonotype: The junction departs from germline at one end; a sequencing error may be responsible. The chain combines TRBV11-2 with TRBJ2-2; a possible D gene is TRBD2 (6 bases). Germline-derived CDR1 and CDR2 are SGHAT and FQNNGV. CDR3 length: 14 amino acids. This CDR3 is CAGSLRSGAGELFF. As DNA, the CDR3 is TGTGCCGGCAGCCTCAGATCGGGGGCCGGGGAGCTGTTTTTT.

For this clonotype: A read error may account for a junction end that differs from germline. CDR3 sequence: CANSSGIFNEQYF. CDR3 bases: TGTGCCAACAGCTCCGGGATATTCAACGAGCAGTACTTC. This chain connects TRBV13 to TRBJ2-7; possibly TRBD2 for D (5 bases). CDR3 length: 13 residues. CDR1 and CDR2 from the germline V gene are PRHDT and FYEKMQ (reference sequence). Drawing the rest from reference TRBV13 and TRBJ2-7, the complete variable domain is AAGVIQSPRHLIKEKRETATLKCYPIPRHDTVYWYQQGPGQDPQFLISFYEKMQSDKGSIPDRFSAQQFSDYHSELNMSSLELGDSALYFCANSSGIFNEQYFGPGTRLTVT.

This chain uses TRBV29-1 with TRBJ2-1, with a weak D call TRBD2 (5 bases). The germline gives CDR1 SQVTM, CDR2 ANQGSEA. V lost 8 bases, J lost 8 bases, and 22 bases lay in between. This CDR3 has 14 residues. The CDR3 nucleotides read TGCAGCCGATTGCCGGGATACGGGGTGGATGAGCAGTTCTTC. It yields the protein CSRLPGYGVDEQFF.